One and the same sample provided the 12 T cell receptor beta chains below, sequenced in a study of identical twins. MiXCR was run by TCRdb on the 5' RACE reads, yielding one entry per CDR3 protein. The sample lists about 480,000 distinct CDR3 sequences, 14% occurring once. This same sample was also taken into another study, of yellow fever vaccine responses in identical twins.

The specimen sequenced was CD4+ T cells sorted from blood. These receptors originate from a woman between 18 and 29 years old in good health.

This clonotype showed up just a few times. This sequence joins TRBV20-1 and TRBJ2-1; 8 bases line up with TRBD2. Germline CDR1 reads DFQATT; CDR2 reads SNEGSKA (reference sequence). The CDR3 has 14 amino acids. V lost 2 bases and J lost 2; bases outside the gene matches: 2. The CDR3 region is CSARPAGAYNEQFF. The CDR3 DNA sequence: TGCAGTGCTAGACCAGCGGGAGCCTACAATGAGCAGTTCTTC.

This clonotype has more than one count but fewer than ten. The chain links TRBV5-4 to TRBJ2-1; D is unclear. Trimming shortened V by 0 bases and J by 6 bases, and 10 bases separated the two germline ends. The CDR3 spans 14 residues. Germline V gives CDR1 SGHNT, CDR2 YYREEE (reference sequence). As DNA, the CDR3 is TGTGCCAGCAGCTTGGAGGCCTTCGGCAATGAGCAGTTCTTC. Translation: CASSLEAFGNEQFF.

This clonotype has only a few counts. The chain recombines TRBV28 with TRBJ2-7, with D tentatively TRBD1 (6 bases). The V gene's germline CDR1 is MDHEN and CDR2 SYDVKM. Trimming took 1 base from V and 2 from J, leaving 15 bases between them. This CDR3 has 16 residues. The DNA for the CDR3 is TGTGCCAGCAGTTTATACGAGGGGGTCCTCCCCTACGAGCAGTACTTC. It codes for CASSLYEGVLPYEQYF.

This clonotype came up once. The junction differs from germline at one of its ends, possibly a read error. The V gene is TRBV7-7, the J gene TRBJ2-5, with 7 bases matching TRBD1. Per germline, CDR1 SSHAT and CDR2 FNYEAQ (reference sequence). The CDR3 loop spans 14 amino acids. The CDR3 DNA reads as TGTGCTAGCAGCCCTGACAGGGTCGGGAAGACCCAGTACTTC. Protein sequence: CASSPDRVGKTQYF.

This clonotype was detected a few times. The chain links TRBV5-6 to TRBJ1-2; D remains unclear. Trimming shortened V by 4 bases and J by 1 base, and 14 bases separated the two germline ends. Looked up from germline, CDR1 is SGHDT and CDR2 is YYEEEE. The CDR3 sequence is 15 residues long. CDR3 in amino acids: CASSPRRSFNYGYTF. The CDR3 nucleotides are TGTGCCAGCAGCCCTCGACGGAGTTTTAACTATGGCTACACCTTC.

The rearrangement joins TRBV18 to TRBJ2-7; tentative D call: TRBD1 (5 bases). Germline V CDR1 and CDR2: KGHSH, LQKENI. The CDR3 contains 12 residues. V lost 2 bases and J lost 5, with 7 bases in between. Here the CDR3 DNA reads TGTGCCAGCTCACCATCGGACAACGAGCAGTACTTC. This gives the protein CASSPSDNEQYF.

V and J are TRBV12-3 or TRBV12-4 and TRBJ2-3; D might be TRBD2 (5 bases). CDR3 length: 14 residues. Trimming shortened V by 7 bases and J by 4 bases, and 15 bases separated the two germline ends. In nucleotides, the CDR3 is TGTGCCAGCACCCGGACTCAAAGCGCAGATACGCAGTATTTT. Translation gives CASTRTQSADTQYF.

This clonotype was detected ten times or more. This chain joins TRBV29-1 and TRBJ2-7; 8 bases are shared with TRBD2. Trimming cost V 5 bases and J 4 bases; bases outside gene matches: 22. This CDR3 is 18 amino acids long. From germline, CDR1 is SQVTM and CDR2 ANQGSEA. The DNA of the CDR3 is TGCAGCGTTATCCCTCTATATGGCGCGAGCGGGAGTGTGTACGAGCAGTACTTC. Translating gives CSVIPLYGASGSVYEQYF.

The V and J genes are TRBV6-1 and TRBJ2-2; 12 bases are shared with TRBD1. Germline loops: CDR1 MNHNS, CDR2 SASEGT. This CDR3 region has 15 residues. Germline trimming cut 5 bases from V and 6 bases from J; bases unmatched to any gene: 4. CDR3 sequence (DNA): TGTGCCAGCAGTCCGGGACAGGGGGCGCCCGGGGAGCTGTTTTTT. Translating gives CASSPGQGAPGELFF.

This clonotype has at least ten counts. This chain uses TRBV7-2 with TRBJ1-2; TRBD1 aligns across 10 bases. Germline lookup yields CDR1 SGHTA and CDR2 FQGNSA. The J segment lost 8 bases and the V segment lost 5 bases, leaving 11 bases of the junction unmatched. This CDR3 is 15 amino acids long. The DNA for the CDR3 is TGTGCCAGCAGCCTCCAGGGACAGGGGCCTTTCGGCTACACCTTC. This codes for CASSLQGQGPFGYTF.

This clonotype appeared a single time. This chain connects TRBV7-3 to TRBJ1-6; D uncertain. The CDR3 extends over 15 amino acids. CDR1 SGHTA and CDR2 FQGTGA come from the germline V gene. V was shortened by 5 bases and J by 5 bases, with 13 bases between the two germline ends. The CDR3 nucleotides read TGTGCCAGCAGCCTCTCGAGAGGAGATAATTCACCCCTCCACTTT. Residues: CASSLSRGDNSPLHF.

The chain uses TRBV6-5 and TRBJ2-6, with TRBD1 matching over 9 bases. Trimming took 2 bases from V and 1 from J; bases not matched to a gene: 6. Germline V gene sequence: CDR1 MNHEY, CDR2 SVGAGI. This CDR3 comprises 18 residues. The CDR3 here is CASSYSRDRVSGANVLTF. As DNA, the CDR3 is TGTGCCAGCAGTTACAGCCGGGACAGGGTGTCTGGGGCCAACGTCCTGACTTTC.